Below are 16 T cell receptor beta chains sequenced from a single sample in a study of T-cell reconstitution after alpha-beta-depleted transplantation in children. Unique molecular identifiers featured in how the TCRbeta library was prepared. Each CDR3 protein gets one entry after TCRdb re-called the PCR reads with MiXCR. This sample has about 980,000 distinct CDR3 sequences, with 25% to 30% found just once. The sequenced sample was PBMCs, mostly from graft donor cells, obtained 360 days after TCRalphabeta/CD19-depleted stem cell transplant. The receptors were sampled from a boy less than two years old who had a stem cell transplant for SCID, so the T cells may come from the graft donor.

The chain is built from TRBV29-1 and TRBJ2-3; 13 bases are shared with TRBD2. V lost 3 bases, J lost 3 bases, and 12 bases stayed unmatched. This CDR3 is built from 18 residues. CDR1 and CDR2 (germline): SQVTM, ANQGSEA. The CDR3 DNA is TGCAGCGTTGACCGACTAGCGGGGGGCCCCTTTGGAACAGATACGCAGTATTTT. The encoded protein is CSVDRLAGGPFGTDTQYF.

This chain uses TRBV27 with TRBJ2-3; 7 bases align to TRBD2. Trimming removed 6 bases from V and 3 bases from J; junction bases left unmatched: 12. This CDR3 contains 16 residues. CDR1 MNHEY and CDR2 SMNVEV come from the germline V gene (reference sequence). This chain's CDR3 is CASSPWRGKWTDTQYF. CDR3 DNA: TGTGCCAGCAGCCCTTGGCGGGGGAAGTGGACAGATACGCAGTATTTT.

The V and J genes are TRBV7-3 and TRBJ2-1; a weak D match, TRBD1 (5 bases). The germline V and J ends were trimmed by 5 bases and 1 base, with 15 bases remaining between them. This CDR3 has 16 residues. In germline, CDR1 is SGHTA, CDR2 FQGTGA. The CDR3 region is CASSPPGSGSYNEQFF. The CDR3 region has the DNA TGTGCCAGCAGCCCTCCCGGCTCAGGGTCCTACAATGAGCAGTTCTTC.

This clonotype was found a few times. DNA for the CDR3: TGTGCCAGCAGGAGCGTCCGGACAGAAACTGAAGCTTTCTTT. It translates to CASRSVRTETEAFF. The gene calls are TRBV6-1 and TRBJ1-1; weak D call: TRBD1 (6 bases). Looked up from germline, CDR1 is MNHNS and CDR2 is SASEGT. Trimming cost V 6 bases and J 5 bases, with 16 bases left between them. The CDR3 sequence is 14 residues long.

This chain connects TRBV20-1 to TRBJ2-7; 11 nucleotides agree with TRBD2. Germline V gene sequence: CDR1 DFQATT, CDR2 SNEGSKA (reference sequence). The CDR3 extends over 16 amino acids. The J segment lost 3 bases and the V segment lost 5 bases, leaving 12 bases of the junction unmatched. The CDR3 spells CSAPPAILAGVYEQYF. CDR3 sequence (DNA): TGCAGTGCTCCACCGGCGATACTAGCGGGGGTCTACGAGCAGTACTTC.

This chain connects TRBV27 to TRBJ2-3; 13 bases fit TRBD2. The germline V gene encodes CDR1 MNHEY and CDR2 SMNVEV (reference sequence). This CDR3 is built from 20 residues. V shed 5 bases and J 4 bases; nucleotides not matched to a gene: 18. Here the CDR3 DNA reads TGTGCCAGCAGTCTATGGACTAGCGGGGGCCAACCACCGCCCGCAGATACGCAGTATTTT. It translates to CASSLWTSGGQPPPADTQYF.

The sample holds a few counts of this clonotype. The V call is TRBV29-1, the J call TRBJ2-2; 8 bases are a match to TRBD1. Germline CDR1 reads SQVTM; CDR2 reads ANQGSEA. J was trimmed by 3 bases and V by 6 bases; bases with no gene match: 3. The CDR3 totals 13 residues. The CDR3 bases are TGCAGCGTCAGACAGGGGCACACCGGGGAGCTGTTTTTT. Protein product: CSVRQGHTGELFF.

This clonotype was observed a handful of times. The genes are TRBV7-2 and TRBJ2-3; no clear D. Trimming left V 2 bases short and J 1 base short, with 16 bases between. Germline V CDR1 and CDR2: SGHTA, FQGNSA. CDR3 size: 17 residues. The CDR3 reads CASSLRGRVGGTDTQYF. The CDR3 DNA sequence: TGTGCCAGCAGCTTAAGAGGTCGGGTTGGCGGCACAGATACGCAGTATTTT.

The genes are TRBV5-6 and TRBJ2-6; no clear D. The ends were cut back, 0 bases at V and 2 bases at J, with 9 bases in the middle. Germline CDR1 SGHDT, CDR2 YYEEEE. This CDR3 is 16 amino acids long. In DNA, the CDR3 is TGTGCCAGCAGCTTGGGATTTAGTACTGGGGCCAACGTCCTGACTTTC. Translating gives CASSLGFSTGANVLTF.

The chain combines TRBV20-1 with TRBJ1-2; no firm D call. This CDR3 is 13 amino acids long. The germline V gene encodes CDR1 DFQATT and CDR2 SNEGSKA (reference sequence). Deletions cut 3 bases from V and 5 bases from J, with 13 bases between. The CDR3 spells CSASSDGLYGYTF. In DNA, the CDR3 is TGCAGTGCTAGTTCTGACGGGCTTTATGGCTACACCTTC.

This clonotype was recorded many times. At one end, the junction sequence differs from germline, possibly due to a read error. This chain connects TRBV5-1 to TRBJ2-5; weak D call: TRBD2 (6 bases). The length of the CDR3 is 14 residues. Germline assignment: CDR1 SGHRS and CDR2 YFSETQ. The CDR3 sequence is CASTGTPAGKTQYF. The CDR3 nucleotides are TGTGCCAGCACCGGGACTCCCGCTGGGAAGACCCAGTACTTC. Full variable domain (rest looked up from reference TRBV5-1 and TRBJ2-5): KAGVTQTPRYLIKTRGQQVTLSCSPISGHRSVSWYQQTPGQGLQFLFEYFSETQRNKGNFPGRFSGRQFSNSRSEMNVSTLELGDSALYLCASTGTPAGKTQYFGPGTRLLVL.

This chain links TRBV2 with TRBJ2-7; TRBD2 agrees at 9 bases. The V gene end was trimmed by 6 bases and the J gene end by 0 bases; junction bases not matched to a gene: 6. CDR1 is SNHLY and CDR2 is FYNNEI in the germline V gene. The CDR3 contains 15 residues. This chain's CDR3 is CASSLLAGFSYEQYF. The CDR3 DNA follows: TGTGCCAGCAGCCTCCTAGCGGGGTTCTCCTACGAGCAGTACTTC.

The CDR3 DNA follows: TGTGCCAGCAACCAAGCCTCCAAACCGGGCAATGAGCAGTTCTTC. This gives the protein CASNQASKPGNEQFF. The J gene is TRBJ2-1, the V gene TRBV7-9; D remains ambiguous. The V end was cut by 7 bases, the J end by 6 bases, with 19 bases between. This CDR3 is 15 amino acids long. The germline V gene has CDR1 SEHNR and CDR2 FQNEAQ (reference sequence).

This clonotype appeared many times. At one of its ends the junction is not consistent with the germline gene, which may arise from a read error. The V call is TRBV5-1, the J call TRBJ2-5; 7 bases are a match to TRBD1. The CDR3 totals 14 residues. Germline CDR1 and CDR2: SGHRS and YFSETQ. This chain's CDR3 is CASSLGDSQETQYF. The CDR3 nucleotides are TGTGCCAGCAGTTTGGGGGACAGTCAAGAGACCCAGTACTTC.

The chain couples TRBV4-2 to TRBJ1-6; TRBD1 is a possible D gene (5 bases). The V gene's germline CDR1 is LGHNA and CDR2 YNFKEQ. The V gene lost 3 bases and the J gene lost 6 bases, with 12 bases spanning the gap. The CDR3 runs 15 residues. The CDR3 is CASSQSAGTNSPLHF. The CDR3 DNA reads as TGTGCCAGCAGCCAGAGTGCAGGGACTAATTCACCCCTCCACTTT.

This chain links TRBV11-2 with TRBJ2-7; D gene uncertain. CDR1 and CDR2 from the germline V gene are SGHAT and FQNNGV. This CDR3 comprises 16 residues. Trimming shortened V by 5 bases and J by 0 bases, and 17 bases separated the two germline ends. The CDR3 nucleotides read TGTGCCAGCAGCCTCAGTTGGGGTGTCCTCTCCTACGAGCAGTACTTC. Translation: CASSLSWGVLSYEQYF.